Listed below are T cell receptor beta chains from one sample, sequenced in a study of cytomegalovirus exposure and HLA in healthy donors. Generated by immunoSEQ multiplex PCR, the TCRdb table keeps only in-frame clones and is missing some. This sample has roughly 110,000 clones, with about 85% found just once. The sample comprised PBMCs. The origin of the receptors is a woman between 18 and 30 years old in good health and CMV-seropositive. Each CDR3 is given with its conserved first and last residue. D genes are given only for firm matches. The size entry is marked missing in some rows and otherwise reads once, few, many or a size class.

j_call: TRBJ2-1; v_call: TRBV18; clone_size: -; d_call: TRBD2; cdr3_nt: TGTGCCAGCTCACCACCCGCGGGGGGGCGGAGTGAGCAGTTCTTC; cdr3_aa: CASSPPAGGRSEQFF
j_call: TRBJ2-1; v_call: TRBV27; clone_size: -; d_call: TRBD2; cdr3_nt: TGTGCCAGCAGTCCCCGAAGTAGCGGGGGGGCCAATCGAAATGAGCAGTTCTTC; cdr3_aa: CASSPRSSGGANRNEQFF
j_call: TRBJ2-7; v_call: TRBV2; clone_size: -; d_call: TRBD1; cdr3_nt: TGTGCCAGCAGCGGGACAGGGGTTTACGAGCAGTACTTC; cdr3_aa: CASSGTGVYEQYF
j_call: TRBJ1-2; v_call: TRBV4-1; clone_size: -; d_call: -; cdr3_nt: TGCGCCAGCAGCCAAGATTGGGGGACTCGCGGCTACACCTTC; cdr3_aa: CASSQDWGTRGYTF
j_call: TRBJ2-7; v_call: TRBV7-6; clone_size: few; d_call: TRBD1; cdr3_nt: TGTGCCAGCAGCCAAACAGGGGGCTACGAGCAGTACTTC; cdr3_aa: CASSQTGGYEQYF
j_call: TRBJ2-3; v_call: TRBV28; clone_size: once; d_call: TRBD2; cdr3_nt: TGTGCCAGCAGTGCCCCCACGGGAGGCAGCACAGATACGCAGTATTTT; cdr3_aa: CASSAPTGGSTDTQYF
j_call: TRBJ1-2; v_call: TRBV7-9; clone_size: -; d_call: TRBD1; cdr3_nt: TGTGCCAGCAGCAGCCGACAGGGGGGAGTCAATGGCTACACCTTC; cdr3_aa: CASSSRQGGVNGYTF
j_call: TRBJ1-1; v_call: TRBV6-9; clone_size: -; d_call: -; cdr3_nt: TGTGCCAGCAGTTACAGGGCAGCTTTCTTT; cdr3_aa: CASSYRAAFF
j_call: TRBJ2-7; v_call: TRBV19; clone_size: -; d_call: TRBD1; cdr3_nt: TGTGCCAGTAGTCTGAACCGGGACAGGGCCTACGAGCAGTACTTC; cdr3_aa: CASSLNRDRAYEQYF
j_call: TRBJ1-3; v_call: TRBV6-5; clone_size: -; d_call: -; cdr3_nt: TGTGCCAGCAGCCCAGCGAGGTATTCCGGAAACACCATATATTTT; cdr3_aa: CASSPARYSGNTIYF
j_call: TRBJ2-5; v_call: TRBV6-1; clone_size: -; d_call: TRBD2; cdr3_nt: TGTGCCAGCAGTGAAGCATTAGCGGGGGGAGAAGAGACCCAGTACTTC; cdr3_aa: CASSEALAGGEETQYF
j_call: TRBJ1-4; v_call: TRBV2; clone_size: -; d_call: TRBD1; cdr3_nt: TGTGCCAGCATGAGACAGGGTTTAAATGAAAAACTGTTTTTT; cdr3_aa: CASMRQGLNEKLFF
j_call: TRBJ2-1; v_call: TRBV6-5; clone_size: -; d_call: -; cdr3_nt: TGTGCCAGCAGCCCCTCAGCCCCGGGAAACAATGAGCAGTTCTTC; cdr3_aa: CASSPSAPGNNEQFF
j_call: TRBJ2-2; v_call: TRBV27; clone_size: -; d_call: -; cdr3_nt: TGTGCCAGCAGTTTTAGGGGTTCCGGGGAGCTGTTTTTT; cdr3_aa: CASSFRGSGELFF
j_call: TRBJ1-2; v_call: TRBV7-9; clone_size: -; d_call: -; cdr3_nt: TGTGCCAGCAGCCAGATCGGACCAATAGCGCATGGCTACACCTTC; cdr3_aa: CASSQIGPIAHGYTF
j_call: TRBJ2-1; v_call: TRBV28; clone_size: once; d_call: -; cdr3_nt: TGTGCCAGCAGTTTAATCTGGGCAGTCACGTACAATGAGCAGTTCTTC; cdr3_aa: CASSLIWAVTYNEQFF
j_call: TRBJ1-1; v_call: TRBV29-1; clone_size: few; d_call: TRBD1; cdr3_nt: TGCAGCGTTGAAGCCTCCGACAGGGGGAGCACTGAAGCTTTCTTT; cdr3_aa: CSVEASDRGSTEAFF
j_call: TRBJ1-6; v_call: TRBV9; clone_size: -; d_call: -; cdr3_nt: TGTGCCAGCAGCGCCGATCTGGGCAGAACAAATTCACCCCTCCACTTT; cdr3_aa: CASSADLGRTNSPLHF
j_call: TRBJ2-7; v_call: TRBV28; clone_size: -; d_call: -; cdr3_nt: TGTGCCAGCAGCCGCATCTCGGGGGTGGTCGAGCAGTACTTC; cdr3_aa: CASSRISGVVEQYF
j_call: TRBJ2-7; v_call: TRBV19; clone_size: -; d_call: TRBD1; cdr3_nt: TGTGCCAGTAGTAACCCAGGGGGCGCCCCGTACTTC; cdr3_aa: CASSNPGGAPYF
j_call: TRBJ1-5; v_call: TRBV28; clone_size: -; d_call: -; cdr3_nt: TGTGCCAGCAGTCTCCTAAATCAGCCCCAGCATTTT; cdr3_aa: CASSLLNQPQHF
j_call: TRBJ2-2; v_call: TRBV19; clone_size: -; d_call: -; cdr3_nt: TGTGCCAGTAGTATAGGGGAGCTCGCCAACACCGGGGAGCTGTTTTTT; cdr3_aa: CASSIGELANTGELFF
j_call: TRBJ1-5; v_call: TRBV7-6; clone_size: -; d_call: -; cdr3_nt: TGTGCCAGCAGCTGGGGGCCAAATCAGCCCCAGCATTTT; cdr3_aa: CASSWGPNQPQHF
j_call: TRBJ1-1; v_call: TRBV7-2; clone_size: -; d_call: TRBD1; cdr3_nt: TGTGCCAGCAGCACACAGGGGAGGATGAACACTGAAGCTTTCTTT; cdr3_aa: CASSTQGRMNTEAFF
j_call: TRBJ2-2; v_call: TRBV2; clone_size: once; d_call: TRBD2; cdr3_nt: TGTGCCAGCAGCGTTCGGACTAGCGGGGGCGGGGAGCTGTTTTTT; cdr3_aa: CASSVRTSGGGELFF
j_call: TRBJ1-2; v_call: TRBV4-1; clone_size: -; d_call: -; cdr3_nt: TGCGCCAGCAGCCCCCCGGGGGGATTCTATGGCTACACCTTC; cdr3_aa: CASSPPGGFYGYTF
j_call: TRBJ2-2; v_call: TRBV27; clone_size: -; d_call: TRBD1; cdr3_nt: TGTGCCAGCAGTCCCCTGGACAGGGGACTCACCGGGGAGCTGTTTTTT; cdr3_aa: CASSPLDRGLTGELFF
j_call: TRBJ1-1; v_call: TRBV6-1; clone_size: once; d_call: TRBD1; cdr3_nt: TGTGCCAGCAGCGGACAGGGCTTAAGTACTGAAGCTTTCTTT; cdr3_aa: CASSGQGLSTEAFF
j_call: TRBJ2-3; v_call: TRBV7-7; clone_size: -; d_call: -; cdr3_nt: TGTGCCAGCAGCCTTGTCGGGGGTAACACAGATACGCAGTATTTT; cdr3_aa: CASSLVGGNTDTQYF
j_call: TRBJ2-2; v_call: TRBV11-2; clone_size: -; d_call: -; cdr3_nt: TGTGCCAGCAGCGCAGGGTACGGGGAGCTGTTTTTT; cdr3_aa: CASSAGYGELFF
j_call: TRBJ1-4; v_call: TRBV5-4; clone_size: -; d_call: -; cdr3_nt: TGTGCCAGCAGCTTTCTCCCCGCAGGACTGCGGGGTAATGAAAAACTGTTTTTT; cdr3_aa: CASSFLPAGLRGNEKLFF
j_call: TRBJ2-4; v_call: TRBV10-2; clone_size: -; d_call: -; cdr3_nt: TGCGCCAGCGGCGACTACCCAAACAAAAACATTCAGTACTTC; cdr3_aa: CASGDYPNKNIQYF
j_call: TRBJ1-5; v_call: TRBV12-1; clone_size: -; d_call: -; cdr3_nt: TGTGCCAGCAGCTTTGGCCCGGGACAGGGGTGGAAAGGTCAGCCCCAGCATTTT; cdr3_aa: CASSFGPGQGWKGQPQHF
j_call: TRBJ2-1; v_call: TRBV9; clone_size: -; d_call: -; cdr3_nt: TGTGCCAGCAGCCCCCCGAGCTCCTACAATGAGCAGTTCTTC; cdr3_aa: CASSPPSSYNEQFF
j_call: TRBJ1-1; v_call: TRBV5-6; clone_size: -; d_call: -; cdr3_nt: TGTGCCAGCAGTTCGTGGGGGCGCGGACGCACTGAAGCTTTCTTT; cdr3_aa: CASSSWGRGRTEAFF
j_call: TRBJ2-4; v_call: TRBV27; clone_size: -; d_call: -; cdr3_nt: TGTGCCAGCAGTTCGGCAGGGAATGCCAAAAACATTCAGTACTTC; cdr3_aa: CASSSAGNAKNIQYF
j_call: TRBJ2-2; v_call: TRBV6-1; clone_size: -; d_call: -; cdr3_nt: TGTGCCAGCAGTGACAGGATGAACACCGGGGAGCTGTTTTTT; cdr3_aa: CASSDRMNTGELFF
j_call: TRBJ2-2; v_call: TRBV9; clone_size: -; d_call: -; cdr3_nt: TGTGCCAGCAGCTTCTCCGGGACACTCTCCGGGGAGCTGTTTTTT; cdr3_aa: CASSFSGTLSGELFF
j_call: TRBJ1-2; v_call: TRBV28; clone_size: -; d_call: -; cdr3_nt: TGTGCCAGCAGGGTGGGGGGGCGCTATGGCTACACCTTC; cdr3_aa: CASRVGGRYGYTF
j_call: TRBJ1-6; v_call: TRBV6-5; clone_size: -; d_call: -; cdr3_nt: TGTGCCAGCAGTTACTCCAGCTCCTATAATTCACCCCTCCACTTT; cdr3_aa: CASSYSSSYNSPLHF
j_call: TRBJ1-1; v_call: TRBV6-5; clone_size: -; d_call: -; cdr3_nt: TGTGCCAGCAGTTCCCTATCAGGCGCGAACACTGAAGCTTTCTTT; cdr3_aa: CASSSLSGANTEAFF
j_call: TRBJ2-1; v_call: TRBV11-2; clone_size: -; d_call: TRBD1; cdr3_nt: TGTGCCAGCAGCTTAGATCGTAAGGGGGCGAACAATGAGCAGTTCTTC; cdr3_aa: CASSLDRKGANNEQFF
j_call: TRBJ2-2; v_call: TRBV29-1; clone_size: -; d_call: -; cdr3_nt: TGCAGCGTTGAAAACACCAACACCGGGGAGCTGTTTTTT; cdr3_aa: CSVENTNTGELFF
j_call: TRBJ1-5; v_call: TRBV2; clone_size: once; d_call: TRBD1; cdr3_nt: TGTGCCAGCAGTGGACAGGGCAGCAATCAGCCCCAGCATTTT; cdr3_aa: CASSGQGSNQPQHF
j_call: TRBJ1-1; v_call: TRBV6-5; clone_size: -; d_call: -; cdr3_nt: TGTGCCAGCAGTTACTCCCGCACAAAGGAGGCTTTCTTT; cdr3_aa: CASSYSRTKEAFF